The 3 T cell receptor beta chains below were found in one sample sequenced in a study of blood T cells in healthy people across ages (dated by TCRdb to the mid-2010s). The library was generated by 5' RACE. Sequencing was carried out with an Illumina HiSeq 2500. A second PCR of roughly 6 to 11 cycles was performed with a sample-barcoded 5' primer and a J-beta primer mix. TCRdb trimmed public reads at Q25 via fastp, called clones via MiXCR and kept in-frame beta chains. CDR3 protein sequences are deduplicated, and each keeps its most common genes and DNA. Present in this sample are 600,000 to 850,000 distinct CDR3 sequences, 25% of which were seen just once. In total, the top ten clones hold roughly 9% of the sample. This same sample was also taken into another study, of T cells of mothers and their children.

The sample was blood. The receptors derive from a boy between 5 and 17 years old in good health.

In this sample, this clonotype turned up a few times. The chain is built from TRBV29-1 and TRBJ2-4, with 7 bases identical to TRBD1. With V trimmed by 6 bases and J by 2 bases, 7 bases remained unmatched. CDR1 SQVTM and CDR2 ANQGSEA come from the germline V gene. The CDR3 is made up of 14 amino acids. This chain's CDR3 is CSVARTGSKNIQYF. The CDR3, as DNA: TGCAGCGTCGCCCGGACAGGATCCAAAAACATTCAGTACTTC.

The genes are TRBV5-5 and TRBJ1-6; 12 bases are a match to TRBD1. Trimming removed 0 bases from V and 10 bases from J; junction bases left unmatched: 2. CDR1 is SGHKS and CDR2 is YYEKEE in the germline V gene (reference sequence). The CDR3 has 15 residues. CDR3 sequence: CASSLEGTGGSPLHF. The CDR3, as DNA: TGTGCCAGCAGCTTGGAGGGGACAGGGGGCTCACCCCTCCACTTT.

This rearrangement joins TRBV11-2 to TRBJ1-1, with D possibly being TRBD1 (5 bases). The germline V and J ends were trimmed by 5 bases and 4 bases, with 14 bases remaining between them. CDR1 SGHAT and CDR2 FQNNGV come from the germline V gene. The CDR3 covers 14 residues. The CDR3, as DNA: TGTGCCAGCAGCCCGGGACCGGGAGGCACTGAAGCTTTCTTT. Its translation is CASSPGPGGTEAFF.